This entry lists 15 T cell receptor beta chains sequenced from one sample in a study of cytomegalovirus exposure and HLA in healthy donors. The PCR was carried out with 60 Vbeta primers and 13 Jbeta primers. Measured with immunoSEQ multiplex PCR; TCRdb has only the in-frame clones, and not every one. There are around 100,000 clones in the sample; 79% occur only once, and under 4.5% lies in the top ten. Sequenced material: PBMCs. The receptors come from a man between 50 and 59 years old in good health and CMV-seropositive.

This chain connects TRBV5-1 to TRBJ2-3, with a tentative D call TRBD2 (6 bases). Between the trimmed V and J ends, which lost 0 bases and 1 base, there was a span of 9 bases. Germline loops: CDR1 SGHRS, CDR2 YFSETQ. This CDR3 has 15 amino acids. This chain's CDR3 is CASSLAGDGTDTQYF. Here the CDR3 DNA reads TGCGCCAGCAGCTTGGCGGGAGATGGCACAGATACGCAGTATTTT.

The chain links TRBV2 to TRBJ2-7, with a possible D match to TRBD2 (6 bases). V lost 2 bases, J lost 2 bases, and 10 bases lay in between. This CDR3 has 14 amino acids. CDR1 SNHLY and CDR2 FYNNEI come from the germline V gene. The CDR3 spells CASSENGRAYEQYF. In DNA form, the CDR3 reads TGTGCCAGCAGTGAAAACGGGAGAGCCTACGAGCAGTACTTC.

The genes are TRBV28 and TRBJ2-1, with D perhaps TRBD1 (6 bases). Germline V gene lookup returns CDR1 MDHEN and CDR2 SYDVKM. Deletions cut 3 bases from V and 7 bases from J, with 13 bases between. This CDR3 is built from 14 residues. The CDR3 loop is CASSLWGRGNEQFF. The CDR3 DNA reads TGTGCCAGCAGTTTGTGGGGGCGTGGGAATGAGCAGTTCTTC.

The V call is TRBV6-5, the J call TRBJ2-3; D is unclear. V was cut by 5 bases and J by 6 bases, with 9 bases left in between. CDR1 and CDR2 from the germline V gene are MNHEY and SVGAGI. The CDR3 totals 12 residues. CDR3 loop: CASSAPGDTQYF. In nucleotides, the CDR3 is TGTGCCAGCAGTGCCCCCGGGGATACGCAGTATTTT.

The V gene is TRBV30, the J gene TRBJ1-4; weak D call: TRBD1 (5 bases). Looked up from germline, CDR1 is GTSNPN and CDR2 is SVGIG (reference sequence). This CDR3 is built from 13 residues. Trimming removed 6 bases from V and 6 bases from J, with 14 bases in between. CDR3 amino acids: CACNAQGYEKLFF. CDR3 nucleotides: TGTGCCTGTAATGCCCAGGGATATGAAAAACTGTTTTTT. Looking up the rest from reference TRBV30 and TRBJ1-4 gives the full variable domain: SQTIHQWPATLVQPVGSPLSLECTVEGTSNPNLYWYRQAAGRGLQLLFYSVGIGQISSEVPQNLSASRPQDRQFILSSKKLLLSDSGFYLCACNAQGYEKLFFGSGTQLSVL.

This chain connects TRBV11-2 to TRBJ2-2, with 8 bases lining up with TRBD2. CDR3 length: 19 residues. Germline CDR1 is SGHAT and CDR2 is FQNNGV. With 4 bases clipped from V and 0 bases from J, the junction kept 13 bases outside the gene matches. CDR3 bases: TGTGCCAGCAGCTGGCGGGGACTAGGCGGGGCCGCGAACACCGGGGAGCTGTTTTTT. This encodes CASSWRGLGGAANTGELFF.

The chain combines TRBV21-1 with TRBJ2-5; TRBD2, the table's D call, was not compared with the DNA. TRBV21-1 counts as a pseudogene. The CDR3 has 15 amino acids. CDR3 residues: CASDSGGGQEETQYF. The CDR3 nucleotides read TGTGCCAGCGACTCGGGAGGCGGCCAGGAAGAGACCCAGTACTTC.

This chain joins TRBV2 and TRBJ2-2; 10 nucleotides align to TRBD2. The germline V gene has CDR1 SNHLY and CDR2 FYNNEI. This CDR3 is 15 amino acids long. The V gene end was trimmed by 2 bases and the J gene end by 5 bases; junction bases not matched to a gene: 2. This CDR3 is CASSESSGRTGELFF. The CDR3 DNA follows: TGTGCCAGCAGTGAATCTAGCGGGAGAACCGGGGAGCTGTTTTTT.

This clone has a single count. The chain links TRBV7-9 to TRBJ2-7, with D possibly matching TRBD1 (5 bases). The germline V and J ends were trimmed by 5 bases and 7 bases, with 15 bases remaining between them. Germline values: CDR1 SEHNR, CDR2 FQNEAQ (reference sequence). The CDR3 consists of 13 residues. This CDR3 is CASSQGGVGEQYF. As DNA, the CDR3 is TGTGCCAGCAGCCAGGGTGGGGTGGGAGAGCAGTACTTC.

V gene TRBV7-9 combines with J gene TRBJ2-5; 10 positions agree with TRBD2. Losses at the gene ends were 5 bases for V and 3 bases for J; bases not matched to a gene: 9. Germline loops: CDR1 SEHNR, CDR2 FQNEAQ (reference sequence). CDR3 length equals 16 residues. CDR3 DNA sequence: TGTGCCAGCAGCCCCCAGAGCGGACTAGCGGAAGAGACCCAGTACTTC. It translates to CASSPQSGLAEETQYF.

This chain connects TRBV19 to TRBJ2-3, with a tentative D call TRBD2 (6 bases). This CDR3 is built from 15 residues. Between the trimmed V and J ends, which lost 3 bases and 1 base, there was a span of 11 bases. Germline CDR1 LNHDA, CDR2 SQIVND (reference sequence). CDR3 in amino acids: CASSISSDGTDTQYF. The CDR3, as DNA: TGTGCCAGTAGTATTTCTAGCGACGGCACAGATACGCAGTATTTT.

The chain links TRBV5-1 to TRBJ2-3, with 9 bases aligning to TRBD2. Germline CDR1 reads SGHRS; CDR2 reads YFSETQ. The V and J ends lost 4 bases and 5 bases, in that order; junction bases with no gene match: 5. The CDR3 spans 14 residues. The CDR3 loop reads CASSVAGDGDTQYF. The CDR3 DNA follows: TGCGCCAGCAGCGTAGCGGGAGATGGAGATACGCAGTATTTT. Together with reference TRBV5-1 and TRBJ2-3, the CDR3 gives the full variable domain: KAGVTQTPRYLIKTRGQQVTLSCSPISGHRSVSWYQQTPGQGLQFLFEYFSETQRNKGNFPGRFSGRQFSNSRSEMNVSTLELGDSALYLCASSVAGDGDTQYFGPGTRLTVL.

The genes are TRBV29-1 and TRBJ2-3; 8 bases line up with TRBD1. CDR3 length equals 15 residues. The germline V gene has CDR1 SQVTM and CDR2 ANQGSEA. The trim removed 5 bases at V and 1 base at J, leaving 8 bases unmatched. The CDR3 is CSVRRTGSRTDTQYF. For the CDR3, the DNA is TGCAGCGTTCGAAGGACAGGGAGCCGCACAGATACGCAGTATTTT.

This clone showed up just once. This chain links TRBV28 with TRBJ1-1, with a possible D match to TRBD1 (6 bases). V dropped 2 bases and J dropped 4 bases, with 11 bases sitting between them. CDR1 MDHEN and CDR2 SYDVKM come from the germline V gene. This CDR3 spans 14 amino acids. CDR3 bases: TGTGCCAGCAGTTTAATCAAGACAGGCACTGAAGCTTTCTTT. Protein: CASSLIKTGTEAFF.

This chain uses TRBV27 with TRBJ2-7; 8 bases align to TRBD2. CDR1 MNHEY and CDR2 SMNVEV come from the germline V gene (reference sequence). This CDR3 comprises 16 residues. V was pared by 2 bases and J by 3 bases, with 9 bases of the junction left unmatched. CDR3 in amino acids: CASSLMEAGGRYEQYF. CDR3 bases: TGTGCCAGCAGTTTAATGGAGGCGGGAGGTCGCTACGAGCAGTACTTC.